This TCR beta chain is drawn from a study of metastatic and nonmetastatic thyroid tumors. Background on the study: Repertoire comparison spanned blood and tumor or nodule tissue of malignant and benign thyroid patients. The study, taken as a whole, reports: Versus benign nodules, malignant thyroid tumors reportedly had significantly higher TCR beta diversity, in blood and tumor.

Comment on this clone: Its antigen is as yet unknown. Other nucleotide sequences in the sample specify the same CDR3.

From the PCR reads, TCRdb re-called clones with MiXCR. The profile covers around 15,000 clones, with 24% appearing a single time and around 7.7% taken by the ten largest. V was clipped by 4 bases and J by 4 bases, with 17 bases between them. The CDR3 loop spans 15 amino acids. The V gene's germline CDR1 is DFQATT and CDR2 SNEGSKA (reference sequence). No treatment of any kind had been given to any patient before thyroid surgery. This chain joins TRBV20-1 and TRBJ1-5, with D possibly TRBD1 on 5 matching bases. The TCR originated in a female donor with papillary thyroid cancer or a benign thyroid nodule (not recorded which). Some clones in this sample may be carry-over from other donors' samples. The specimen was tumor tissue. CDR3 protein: CSAMKTGLINQPQHF. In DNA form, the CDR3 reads TGCAGTGCTATGAAAACAGGTTTGATTAATCAGCCCCAGCATTTT.